One and the same sample provided the 30 T cell receptor beta chains below, sequenced in a study of CD8+CD57+ T cells in acquired aplastic anemia. Patients sequenced had flow cytometry evidence of CD8+CD57+ cell expansion. Genomic DNA provided the template from which TCR beta VDJ and CDR3 profiles were obtained. TCRdb reanalysed the reads using MiXCR and keeps one entry per CDR3 protein. The sample records around 180,000 distinct CDR3 sequences, almost 50% being singletons. The sequenced sample consisted of sorted CD4+, CD8+, or CD8+CD57+ T cells (not recorded which) from PBMCs. These receptors were collected from a human donor with aplastic anemia.

The gene calls are TRBV20-1 and TRBJ2-1, with TRBD1 as a possible D gene (6 bases). This CDR3 comprises 12 residues. Germline-derived CDR1 and CDR2 are DFQATT and SNEGSKA (reference sequence). V lost 3 bases and J 9 bases, leaving 12 bases between the germline ends. The CDR3 coding sequence is TGCAGTGCTAGGGGGACAACACTTGAGCAGTTCTTC. Protein sequence: CSARGTTLEQFF.

Written as DNA, the CDR3 is TGTGCCACCAGCTGGGGGGAGAGCCGAATCTTCTTT. Encoded protein: CATSWGESRIFF. The chain has TRBV15 and TRBJ1-1; D might be TRBD1 (5 bases). This CDR3 region has 12 residues. CDR1 LNHNV and CDR2 YYDKDF come from the germline V gene (reference sequence). Trimming cost V 5 bases and J 14 bases, with 18 bases left between them.

The chain is built from TRBV20-1 and TRBJ1-1; TRBD1 matches at 11 bases. V shed 3 bases, J shed 4 bases, and the junction held 1 base outside the gene matches. CDR1 DFQATT and CDR2 SNEGSKA come from the germline V gene (reference sequence). The CDR3 has 13 residues. The CDR3, as DNA: TGCAGTGCTAGGGACAGGGGGCTCACTGAAGCTTTCTTT. This translates into CSARDRGLTEAFF.

This clonotype was found many times. The gene calls are TRBV20-1 and TRBJ1-2; D is possibly TRBD1 (5 bases). The germline gives CDR1 DFQATT, CDR2 SNEGSKA (reference sequence). Trimming left V 5 bases short and J 5 bases short, with 15 bases between. The CDR3 is 13 amino acids. As DNA, the CDR3 is TGCAGTGCTCGGGCCGGGACTAGATATGGCTACACCTTC. It translates to CSARAGTRYGYTF.

This chain links TRBV4-2 with TRBJ1-1, with D uncertain. This CDR3 is 14 amino acids long. Trimming left V 4 bases short and J 1 base short, with 10 bases between. Germline V gives CDR1 LGHNA, CDR2 YNFKEQ. The CDR3 bases are TGTGCCAGCAGCCCAACCCACGGGAACACTGAAGCTTTCTTT. It codes for CASSPTHGNTEAFF.

The chain carries TRBV18 and TRBJ2-3; D uncertain. Germline CDR1 is KGHSH and CDR2 is LQKENI. The CDR3 has 14 residues. V lost 2 bases, J lost 0 bases, and 6 bases lay in between. The CDR3 DNA sequence: TGTGCCAGCTCACCAGCGACAAGCACAGATACGCAGTATTTT. Residues: CASSPATSTDTQYF.

V usage is TRBV29-1 and J usage is TRBJ2-7, with TRBD1 identical over 9 bases. The trim removed 6 bases at V and 7 bases at J, leaving 16 bases unmatched. The CDR3 consists of 15 residues. Germline CDR1 reads SQVTM; CDR2 reads ANQGSEA. The chain's CDR3 is CSVDPGQGRGEEQYF. DNA for the CDR3: TGCAGCGTCGACCCGGGACAGGGAAGGGGTGAGGAGCAGTACTTC.

The V and J genes are TRBV5-1 and TRBJ1-2; TRBD1 matches 9 bases. The CDR3 consists of 13 residues. V gave up 3 bases and J gave up 8 bases; unmatched junction bases: 5. The germline V gene encodes CDR1 SGHRS and CDR2 YFSETQ. The DNA for the CDR3 is TGCGCCAGCAGCTACGGACAGGGGTTAGGCTACACCTTC. Translating it yields CASSYGQGLGYTF.

Many counts were recorded for this clonotype. V and J are TRBV19 and TRBJ1-2, with TRBD1 identical over 10 bases. CDR1 LNHDA and CDR2 SQIVND come from the germline V gene (reference sequence). J gave up 7 bases and V 6 bases, and 8 bases lay outside the gene matches. CDR3 size: 14 residues. CDR3 loop: CASRKDRGRSGYTF. CDR3 bases: TGTGCCAGTAGGAAGGACAGGGGGAGGAGTGGCTACACCTTC.

The chain recombines TRBV14 with TRBJ2-1; 10 bases agree with TRBD2. V gave up 1 base and J gave up 5 bases; unmatched junction bases: 14. CDR1 and CDR2 (germline): SGHDN, FVKESK. CDR3 length equals 19 residues. CDR3 nucleotides: TGTGCCAGCAGCCAAGTTAGGAGACTAGCGGGTAGCGTTAACAATGAGCAGTTCTTC. Residues: CASSQVRRLAGSVNNEQFF.

This sequence joins TRBV5-1 and TRBJ1-2; D gene ambiguous. The CDR3 contains 14 residues. Trimming took 4 bases from V and 0 from J, leaving 10 bases between them. Germline V lookup: CDR1 SGHRS, CDR2 YFSETQ. The CDR3: CASSVSGANYGYTF. CDR3 nucleotide sequence: TGCGCCAGCAGCGTCAGTGGTGCTAACTATGGCTACACCTTC.

V gene TRBV24-1 combines with J gene TRBJ1-5; 7 bases agree with TRBD1. The CDR3 totals 13 residues. The germline CDR1 and CDR2 sequences are KGHDR and SFDVKD. With V trimmed by 4 bases and J by 5 bases, 1 base remained unmatched. The CDR3 DNA reads TGTGCCACCAGTGACAGGGGGTATCAGCCCCAGCATTTT. It yields the protein CATSDRGYQPQHF.

This chain connects TRBV25-1 to TRBJ1-6; D is perhaps TRBD1 (6 bases). V was trimmed by 4 bases and J by 7 bases, leaving 17 bases between them. Germline V CDR1 and CDR2: MGHDK, SYGVNS. This CDR3 spans 16 amino acids. CDR3 residues: CASSAPRGDGNSPLHF. In DNA form, the CDR3 reads TGTGCCAGCAGTGCCCCGAGGGGGGACGGGAATTCACCCCTCCACTTT.

The V gene is TRBV7-3, the J gene TRBJ1-5; 10 nucleotides agree with TRBD1. CDR3 length equals 17 residues. Germline trimming cut 5 bases from V and 1 base from J; bases unmatched to any gene: 8. Germline CDR1 is SGHTA and CDR2 is FQGTGA. CDR3 coding DNA: TGTGCCAGCAGCCCCGGGACAGGGGAAAAAAGCAATCAGCCCCAGCATTTT. This sequence encodes CASSPGTGEKSNQPQHF.

The genes are TRBV10-3 and TRBJ1-6; D unclear. V lost 0 bases and J lost 7, with 13 bases in between. Germline V CDR1 and CDR2: ENHRY, SYGVKD. The CDR3 is 16 amino acids. The CDR3 DNA is TGTGCCATCAGTGAGTCGCCGGGGAAAAGGAATTCACCCCTCCACTTT. Its protein is CAISESPGKRNSPLHF.

The table lists this clonotype with many counts. The chain recombines TRBV6-1 with TRBJ1-5, with D tentatively TRBD1 (5 bases). This CDR3 is 15 amino acids long. V was pared by 7 bases and J by 6 bases, with 19 bases between. Germline lookup yields CDR1 MNHNS and CDR2 SASEGT. The DNA of the CDR3 is TGTGCCAGCACCAACGGGGGGAGTGGACGTCAGCCCCAGCATTTT. Amino acids: CASTNGGSGRQPQHF.

This clonotype has ten or more counts. The V and J genes are TRBV20-1 and TRBJ2-3; TRBD2 agrees at 10 bases. Trimming removed 2 bases from V and 4 bases from J; junction bases left unmatched: 6. The germline gives CDR1 DFQATT, CDR2 SNEGSKA (reference sequence). This CDR3 spans 15 amino acids. The CDR3 region has the DNA TGCAGTGCTAGAAAAGCGGGGGGGCAATCAGATACGCAGTATTTT. Translation: CSARKAGGQSDTQYF.

The rearrangement joins TRBV10-3 to TRBJ2-6, with TRBD1 identical over 7 bases. Germline V gene lookup returns CDR1 ENHRY and CDR2 SYGVKD. V trimming: 6 bases; J trimming: 4 bases; junction bases outside the gene matches: 6. The CDR3 runs to 15 residues. Here the CDR3 reads CAISRKGQGANVLTF. The CDR3 nucleotides read TGTGCCATCAGCCGGAAGGGACAGGGGGCCAACGTCCTGACTTTC.

This clonotype was seen at least ten times. The chain carries TRBV29-1 and TRBJ2-5; tentatively, D is TRBD2 (6 bases). The CDR3 totals 11 residues. The germline V gene has CDR1 SQVTM and CDR2 ANQGSEA. The V end was cut by 7 bases, the J end by 7 bases, with 13 bases between. This chain's CDR3 is CSGRPGGTQYF. The DNA of the CDR3 is TGCAGCGGACGCCCCGGGGGGACCCAGTACTTC.

This clonotype was found many times. V usage is TRBV5-1 and J usage is TRBJ1-2, with 11 bases lining up with TRBD1. The trim removed 4 bases at V and 4 bases at J, leaving 3 bases unmatched. The CDR3 contains 14 residues. Germline CDR1 SGHRS, CDR2 YFSETQ. For the CDR3, the DNA is TGCGCCAGCAGCCGGACAGGGGGCGGCTATGGCTACACCTTC. Translating gives CASSRTGGGYGYTF.

The chain links TRBV7-9 to TRBJ2-5; D may be TRBD2 (6 bases). The CDR3 is made up of 13 amino acids. V gave up 5 bases and J gave up 3 bases, with 10 bases separating them. Germline V lookup: CDR1 SEHNR, CDR2 FQNEAQ (reference sequence). Here the CDR3 DNA reads TGTGCCAGCAGCACATCGGGAGAAGAGACCCAGTACTTC. Protein: CASSTSGEETQYF.

A remark on this clonotype: The junction differs from germline at one of its ends, possibly a read error. This chain links TRBV28 with TRBJ1-2, with 11 bases matching TRBD1. This CDR3 region has 17 residues. CDR1 and CDR2 from the germline V gene are MDHEN and SYDVKM. The CDR3 loop reads CASSLSDRGLFNYDYTF. For the CDR3, the DNA is TGTGCCAGCAGTTTATCGGACAGGGGGCTTTTCAACTATGACTACACCTTC.

This rearrangement joins TRBV20-1 to TRBJ1-5; no definite D call. Germline loops: CDR1 DFQATT, CDR2 SNEGSKA (reference sequence). V lost 6 bases and J 0 bases, leaving 9 bases between the germline ends. The CDR3 runs to 13 residues. The CDR3 region is CSATDGSNQPQHF. The CDR3 DNA reads TGCAGTGCGACCGACGGTAGCAATCAGCCCCAGCATTTT.

The rearrangement joins TRBV6-2 or TRBV6-3 to TRBJ1-2, with unresolved D. Germline values: CDR1 MNHEY, CDR2 SVGEGT. This CDR3 is 11 amino acids long. Trimming pared 4 bases from V and 8 bases from J, leaving 8 bases between. The CDR3 region has the DNA TGTGCCAGCAGTTCCGGTTTCGGCTACACCTTC. This codes for CASSSGFGYTF.

This clonotype was found many times. The CDR3 loop is CASSTKQGTEAFF. The DNA of the CDR3 is TGTGCCAGCAGTACGAAACAGGGAACTGAAGCTTTCTTT. The chain carries TRBV2 and TRBJ1-1; D is possibly TRBD1 (6 bases). Deletions cut 5 bases from V and 5 bases from J, with 12 bases between. The germline V gene has CDR1 SNHLY and CDR2 FYNNEI. The CDR3 sequence is 13 residues long.

This clonotype was counted between two and nine times. The CDR3 DNA reads TGTGCCAGCAGCCAAACGTACAGGACTAGCGGGGGGGCAAGAGAGACCCAGTACTTC. Its translation: CASSQTYRTSGGARETQYF. V gene TRBV3-1 combines with J gene TRBJ2-5, with 15 bases matching TRBD2. Germline CDR1 and CDR2: LGHDT and YNNKEL (reference sequence). The CDR3 loop spans 19 amino acids. V lost 2 bases to trimming and J lost 4 bases; unmatched junction nucleotides: 11.

This clonotype has at least ten counts. The chain carries TRBV24-1 and TRBJ2-3, with 8 bases matching TRBD2. V was pared by 4 bases and J by 7 bases, with 9 bases of the junction left unmatched. The germline V gene encodes CDR1 KGHDR and CDR2 SFDVKD. The CDR3 contains 15 residues. The CDR3 DNA is TGTGCCACCAGTGACGGGACTAGGAATTTGAATACGCAGTATTTT. Encoded protein: CATSDGTRNLNTQYF.

The chain couples TRBV3-1 to TRBJ1-4; tentative D call: TRBD1 (5 bases). Looked up from germline, CDR1 is LGHDT and CDR2 is YNNKEL (reference sequence). Trimming removed 3 bases at V and 13 bases at J, with 15 bases between. CDR3 length: 13 residues. The CDR3 DNA follows: TGTGCCAGCAGCCAGGCGACGGGGACTAGACTGTTTTTT. It translates to CASSQATGTRLFF.

This clonotype came up a few times. The rearrangement joins TRBV30 to TRBJ1-1; a possible D gene is TRBD1 (6 bases). Germline V CDR1 and CDR2: GTSNPN, SVGIG (reference sequence). The CDR3 is 14 residues long. Trimming took off 5 bases at V and 1 base at J, with 14 bases between the two ends. The CDR3 nucleotides read TGTGCCTGGCACTCGGACAGTCCGAACACTGAAGCTTTCTTT. Translation: CAWHSDSPNTEAFF.

This clonotype was found a few times. V usage is TRBV10-2 and J usage is TRBJ2-7; no clear D gene. The V and J ends lost 2 bases and 2 bases respectively, with 10 bases between them. Germline CDR1 WSHSY, CDR2 SAAADI. This CDR3 is built from 14 residues. The CDR3 nucleotides are TGCGCCAGCAGTGAGAACTTAGCTCCCTACGAGCAGTACTTC. As protein: CASSENLAPYEQYF.